The clone carrying this T cell receptor (beta chain) was seen many times. The data derive from a study of spatial heterogeneity in lung cancer. Whole-study context: PBMC samples from follow-up, when available, were sequenced at a median of approximately 24 months post-resection.

Noted time point: blood at routine non-recurrence follow-up after resection. Whole RNA was taken from tumor, nontumor lung or frozen PBMC; it was then sequenced unsorted. A unique molecular identifier was attached to every TCR cDNA molecule. TCRdb itself ran the 5' RACE reads through MiXCR, one entry per CDR3 protein. The sample shows tens of thousands of distinct CDR3 sequences, approximately 5.1% of them seen only once. This sequence was found in a female donor with early-stage non-small cell lung cancer. This material consisted of PBMCs, taken at follow-up.

CDR3 amino acids: CSVETGLAGGLQFF. In DNA form, the CDR3 reads TGCAGCGTTGAGACGGGACTAGCGGGAGGTTTACAGTTCTTC. V is TRBV29-1 and J is TRBJ2-1, with TRBD2 matching 15 bases. Germline trimming cut 3 bases from V and 13 bases from J; bases unmatched to any gene: 7. Germline values: CDR1 SQVTM, CDR2 ANQGSEA. This CDR3 contains 14 residues.